A selection of T cell receptor beta chains follows, all from one sample in a study of blood T cell repertoires in COVID-19. Only in-frame clones appear in the TCRdb table, and some are missing; sequencing was by immunoSEQ multiplex PCR. The table lists some 200,000 clones, around 86% of them singletons. The sample taken for sequencing was PBMCs or T cells enriched from blood (not recorded which). The origin of the receptors is a woman in her fifties or sixties with acute COVID-19. CDR3s include the opening cysteine and the closing phenylalanine or tryptophan. D genes are given only for firm matches. Only part of the rows carry a size: once, few, many, or a class if the clone is expanded.

clone_size	v_call	d_call	j_call	cdr3_aa	cdr3_nt
.	TRBV30	TRBD1	TRBJ1-5	CAWSADRGHPDSNQPQHF	TGTGCCTGGAGTGCCGACAGGGGCCACCCGGATAGCAATCAGCCCCAGCATTTT
.	TRBV29-1	.	TRBJ1-4	CSVVVQGHEKLFF	TGCAGCGTTGTAGTACAGGGACATGAAAAACTGTTTTTT
.	TRBV7-2	.	TRBJ2-7	CASSFQGGTAYEQYF	TGTGCCAGCAGCTTCCAGGGGGGAACGGCCTACGAGCAGTACTTC
.	TRBV15	.	TRBJ1-4	CATSRDLGGLGEKLFF	TGTGCCACCAGCAGAGATTTGGGGGGTCTGGGTGAAAAACTGTTTTTT
.	TRBV2	TRBD1	TRBJ1-6	CATQGDRNSPLHF	TGTGCCACCCAGGGGGATCGTAATTCACCCCTCCACTTT
.	TRBV2	TRBD1	TRBJ1-6	CASRYIQGNNSPLHF	TGTGCCAGCAGATATATACAGGGGAATAATTCACCCCTCCACTTT
.	TRBV18	TRBD2	TRBJ2-1	CASSPPLSGREYNEQFF	TGTGCCAGCTCACCACCACTTAGCGGGAGGGAATACAATGAGCAGTTCTTC
.	TRBV2	TRBD2	TRBJ2-1	CASRPWTSGPFYNEQFF	TGTGCCAGCAGACCTTGGACTAGCGGGCCATTCTACAATGAGCAGTTCTTC
.	TRBV10-3	.	TRBJ2-3	CATEAGRGWDTQYF	TGTGCCACCGAGGCGGGGAGAGGTTGGGATACGCAGTATTTT
.	TRBV11-2	.	TRBJ1-1	CASKHPGGTEAFF	TGTGCCAGCAAGCATCCGGGGGGCACTGAAGCTTTCTTT
.	TRBV11-2	.	TRBJ2-1	CASSPLGATNEQFF	TGTGCCAGCAGCCCCCTGGGGGCTACCAATGAGCAGTTCTTC
.	TRBV10-3	TRBD1	TRBJ1-5	CAISESGQAAGNQPQHF	TGTGCCATCAGTGAATCAGGACAGGCCGCGGGGAATCAGCCCCAGCATTTT
.	TRBV18	.	TRBJ2-1	CASSPQMGSSGGNEQFF	TGTGCCAGCTCACCACAAATGGGAAGCTCCGGAGGCAATGAGCAGTTCTTC
.	TRBV27	.	TRBJ2-7	CASSLSGRTPTYEQYF	TGTGCCAGCAGTTTGAGTGGACGGACACCAACCTACGAGCAGTACTTC
.	TRBV27	.	TRBJ2-7	CASSFWGDRYEQYF	TGTGCCAGCAGTTTTTGGGGGGACCGCTACGAGCAGTACTTC
.	TRBV28	.	TRBJ1-3	CASSLQAGSGNTIYF	TGTGCCAGCAGTCTCCAGGCGGGCTCTGGAAACACCATATATTTT
.	TRBV7-8	TRBD2	TRBJ2-7	CASSLARLAGNSGGQYF	TGTGCCAGCAGCTTAGCTCGACTAGCGGGGAACTCTGGGGGGCAGTACTTC
.	TRBV3-1/TRBV3-2	.	TRBJ2-7	CASSRQGSYEQYF	TGTGCCAGCAGCCGGCAGGGTTCCTACGAGCAGTACTTC
.	TRBV28	TRBD1	TRBJ1-4	CASSRQGARHEKLFF	TGTGCCAGCAGTCGACAGGGGGCGCGGCATGAAAAACTGTTTTTT
.	TRBV9	.	TRBJ2-2	CASSVGVGGTGELFF	TGTGCCAGCAGCGTAGGTGTAGGGGGCACCGGGGAGCTGTTTTTT
once	TRBV27	.	TRBJ1-1	CASRSIGGGTEAFF	TGTGCCAGCAGATCTATTGGGGGGGGCACTGAAGCTTTCTTT
.	TRBV18	TRBD1	TRBJ1-4	CASSTGQGGIATNEKLFF	TGTGCCAGCTCAACCGGACAGGGAGGGATTGCAACTAATGAAAAACTGTTTTTT
.	TRBV14	TRBD1	TRBJ1-2	CASSQMRQGSAAYYGYTF	TGTGCCAGCAGCCAGATGAGACAGGGGAGCGCCGCTTACTATGGCTACACCTTC
.	TRBV24-1	TRBD1	TRBJ2-3	CATMGTGVTDTQYF	TGTGCCACCATGGGGACAGGGGTCACAGATACGCAGTATTTT
.	TRBV27	TRBD1	TRBJ1-2	CASRRSGTDIYGYTF	TGTGCCAGCAGAAGATCCGGGACAGACATCTATGGCTACACCTTC
.	TRBV18	.	TRBJ2-5	CASSHRSQETQYF	TGTGCCAGCTCACATCGTTCCCAAGAGACCCAGTACTTC
.	TRBV18	.	TRBJ1-6	CASSVNRDSPLHF	TGTGCCAGCTCAGTTAACAGGGATTCACCCCTCCACTTT
.	TRBV5-1	.	TRBJ1-1	CASSQGQSVEAFF	TGCGCCAGCAGCCAAGGACAATCGGTGGAAGCTTTCTTT
.	TRBV13	.	TRBJ2-2	CASSLRAGNTGELFF	TGTGCCAGCAGCTTAAGAGCGGGGAACACCGGGGAGCTGTTTTTT
once	TRBV10-3	.	TRBJ1-5	CAISDESKGPTPEGNQPQHF	TGTGCCATCAGTGATGAATCAAAGGGACCTACACCGGAGGGAAATCAGCCCCAGCATTTT
.	TRBV12-3/TRBV12-4	.	TRBJ1-3	CASSQGNTIYF	TGTGCCAGCAGTCAGGGAAACACCATATATTTT
once	TRBV7-2	.	TRBJ2-2	CASRVEVSGELFF	TGTGCCAGCAGGGTCGAGGTTTCTGGGGAGCTGTTTTTT
.	TRBV18	TRBD1	TRBJ1-1	CASSTGENTEAFF	TGTGCCAGCTCAACAGGGGAAAACACTGAAGCTTTCTTT
.	TRBV9	TRBD2	TRBJ2-7	CASSFGHARLAGGRALYYEQYF	TGTGCCAGCAGCTTCGGACATGCGCGACTAGCGGGAGGCCGTGCGCTTTACTACGAGCAGTACTTC
.	TRBV3-1/TRBV3-2	.	TRBJ1-3	CASSQASGVSRNTIYF	TGTGCCAGCAGCCAAGCTTCAGGGGTTTCGAGAAACACCATATATTTT
.	TRBV12-5	TRBD1	TRBJ2-7	CASGSTGTGGSYEQYF	TGTGCTAGTGGCTCGACCGGGACAGGGGGCTCCTACGAGCAGTACTTC
once	TRBV5-8	.	TRBJ1-4	CASSSRGVTNEKLFF	TGTGCCAGCAGCTCACGGGGGGTCACTAATGAAAAACTGTTTTTT
.	TRBV29-1	.	TRBJ2-7	CSVAPSSSYEQYF	TGCAGCGTTGCCCCGTCTAGCTCCTACGAGCAGTACTTC
once	TRBV12-3/TRBV12-4	TRBD1	TRBJ1-6	CASFRDRDSPPHF	TGTGCCAGCTTCCGGGACAGGGACTCACCCCCCCACTTT
few	TRBV5-1	TRBD1	TRBJ2-7	CASSSTGQGAHEQYF	TGCGCCAGCAGCAGCACGGGACAGGGGGCCCACGAGCAGTACTTC
.	TRBV28	.	TRBJ1-1	CASSLGPGSTEAFF	TGTGCCAGCAGTTTAGGGCCGGGGAGCACTGAAGCTTTCTTT
.	TRBV19	TRBD1	TRBJ1-5	CASKGAVGSVNQPQHF	TGTGCCAGTAAGGGGGCTGTAGGATCAGTCAATCAGCCCCAGCATTTT
.	TRBV12-1	.	TRBJ2-1	CASPGGSSYNEQFF	TGTGCCAGTCCGGGCGGGAGCTCCTACAATGAGCAGTTCTTC
.	TRBV7-3	.	TRBJ1-5	CASSFRAQHSNQPQHF	TGTGCCAGCAGCTTTCGAGCACAGCATAGCAATCAGCCCCAGCATTTT
.	TRBV28	TRBD1	TRBJ1-2	CASSGQGSRNHYGYTF	TGTGCCAGCAGTGGACAGGGGTCCCGCAACCACTATGGCTACACCTTC
few	TRBV6-5	.	TRBJ2-2	CASSLTGSTGELFF	TGTGCCAGCAGCTTGACAGGAAGCACCGGGGAGCTGTTTTTT